These 27 T cell receptor beta chains came from one sample sequenced in a study of early T cells in non-severe SARS-CoV-2 infection. TCRdb passed the 5' RACE reads through MiXCR, listing each CDR3 protein once. The sample records 15,000 to 20,000 distinct CDR3 sequences, approximately 5.4% being singletons. Sequences were obtained from whole blood. The receptors derive from an adult who was a healthcare worker with PCR-confirmed SARS-CoV-2 infection or an uninfected control (not recorded which).

In its sample, this clonotype was seen a few times. The chain combines TRBV3-1 with TRBJ2-7, with D perhaps TRBD2 (6 bases). The ends were cut back, 3 bases at V and 4 bases at J, with 13 bases in the middle. Germline V lookup: CDR1 LGHDT, CDR2 YNNKEL (reference sequence). The CDR3 extends over 14 amino acids. This chain's CDR3 is CASSQSGLTYEQYF. Here the CDR3 DNA reads TGTGCCAGCAGCCAGTCCGGACTAACATACGAGCAGTACTTC.

This clonotype is judged medium-sized. The chain has TRBV28 and TRBJ1-2; D might be TRBD1 (5 bases). CDR3 length: 14 amino acids. Trimming took off 3 bases at V and 6 bases at J, with 14 bases between the two ends. In germline, CDR1 is MDHEN, CDR2 SYDVKM. The CDR3 reads CASSLAGEVDGYTF. CDR3 DNA: TGTGCCAGCAGTTTGGCGGGGGAGGTGGATGGCTACACCTTC.

This chain connects TRBV3-1 to TRBJ2-5, with D perhaps matching TRBD1 or TRBD2 (5 bases each). Deletions cut 4 bases from V and 1 base from J, with 10 bases between. This CDR3 contains 14 residues. Germline V gene sequence: CDR1 LGHDT, CDR2 YNNKEL (reference sequence). The CDR3 here is CASSRQGTQETQYF. CDR3 nucleotide sequence: TGTGCCAGCAGCCGTCAAGGGACCCAAGAGACCCAGTACTTC.

The chain has TRBV7-9 and TRBJ2-5, with a possible D match to TRBD2 (6 bases). Trimming removed 3 bases from V and 2 bases from J, with 10 bases in between. Germline V gene data show CDR1 as SEHNR and CDR2 as FQNEAQ (reference sequence). The CDR3 is 14 amino acids. The CDR3 DNA reads TGTGCCAGCAGCTTCGCTAGCGATCAAGAGACCCAGTACTTC. It yields the protein CASSFASDQETQYF.

This clonotype was counted ten times or more. The rearrangement uses TRBV11-2 and TRBJ2-2; TRBD2 aligns across 10 bases. Germline trimming cut 4 bases from V and 6 bases from J; bases unmatched to any gene: 8. This CDR3 contains 16 residues. Germline CDR1 reads SGHAT; CDR2 reads FQNNGV. The CDR3 DNA reads as TGTGCCAGCAGCTCGTCTAGCGGGAGCATCGCCGGGGAGCTGTTTTTT. Amino acid sequence: CASSSSSGSIAGELFF.

This clonotype came up many times. CDR3 residues: CSARSSRGFWADTQYF. The CDR3 DNA is TGCAGTGCTAGAAGTAGCAGGGGGTTTTGGGCAGATACGCAGTATTTT. V is TRBV20-1 and J is TRBJ2-3, with 7 positions matching TRBD1. The CDR3 runs 16 residues. From germline, CDR1 is DFQATT and CDR2 SNEGSKA (reference sequence). Unmatched junction bases numbered 12, after V lost 2 bases and J lost 4 bases.

This clonotype was seen many times. The chain is built from TRBV11-2 and TRBJ2-5; 7 nucleotides agree with TRBD2. The V gene's germline CDR1 is SGHAT and CDR2 FQNNGV. The CDR3 spans 15 residues. V shed 5 bases, J shed 2 bases, and the junction held 8 bases outside the gene matches. CDR3 region: CASSPRRTRQETQYF. The CDR3 DNA reads as TGTGCCAGCAGCCCCCGTCGGACTAGACAAGAGACCCAGTACTTC.

This clonotype appeared many times. This chain connects TRBV4-3 to TRBJ2-2, with no clear D. The CDR3 runs to 13 residues. Germline CDR1 LGHNA, CDR2 YSLEER. Trimming left V 0 bases short and J 7 bases short, with 6 bases between. This chain's CDR3 is CASSQDPVGELFF. The CDR3 region has the DNA TGCGCCAGCAGCCAAGATCCGGTCGGGGAGCTGTTTTTT.

This clonotype was observed many times. The gene calls are TRBV28 and TRBJ2-3; 9 bases are shared with TRBD1. J gave up 3 bases and V 8 bases, and 9 bases lay outside the gene matches. This CDR3 region has 15 residues. Germline V CDR1 and CDR2: MDHEN, SYDVKM. The CDR3 protein is CASGGQGASTDTQYF. CDR3 coding DNA: TGTGCCAGCGGGGGACAGGGTGCGAGTACAGATACGCAGTATTTT.

This clonotype was seen at least ten times. The rearrangement joins TRBV4-2 to TRBJ2-1; D gene ambiguous. V lost 0 bases and J 0 bases, leaving 12 bases between the germline ends. This CDR3 has 17 residues. Germline loops: CDR1 LGHNA, CDR2 YNFKEQ. The CDR3 DNA reads as TGTGCCAGCAGCCAAGAGGGGTGGCGGAGCTCCTACAATGAGCAGTTCTTC. Translating it yields CASSQEGWRSSYNEQFF.

This clonotype is medium-sized within its sample. This chain links TRBV5-1 with TRBJ2-6, with TRBD1 identical over 12 bases. CDR3 size: 20 residues. V lost 2 bases and J lost 0; bases outside the gene matches: 9. Germline CDR1 is SGHRS and CDR2 is YFSETQ. DNA of the CDR3: TGCGCCAGCAGCTTAAGGGACCGGGACAGGGGGCCCTCTGGGGCCAACGTCCTGACTTTC. Residues: CASSLRDRDRGPSGANVLTF.

This clonotype was counted ten times or more. The junction does not match germline at one end; this may be a read error. The rearrangement links TRBV5-4 to TRBJ1-3; D is possibly TRBD1 (6 bases). The CDR3 has 14 residues. Germline V gene data show CDR1 as SGHNT and CDR2 as YYREEE (reference sequence). In nucleotides, the CDR3 is TGTGCCAGCAGCACTCCAAACCGGGGGGCCCTCCTTCTCTTT. Amino acids: CASSTPNRGALLLF.

This clonotype was seen at least ten times. The chain carries TRBV4-2 and TRBJ2-1, with 12 positions matching TRBD2. The CDR3 is 17 residues long. The junction had 5 bases not matched to a gene; V was cut back by 4 bases and J by 1 base. The V gene's germline CDR1 is LGHNA and CDR2 YNFKEQ. The DNA of the CDR3 is TGTGCCAGCAGCCCTCTAGCGGGAGGGCCTTCCTACAATGAGCAGTTCTTC. It is translated as CASSPLAGGPSYNEQFF.

This clonotype was observed many times. The rearrangement links TRBV5-1 to TRBJ2-2; D is unclear. Germline V gene data show CDR1 as SGHRS and CDR2 as YFSETQ. The germline V and J ends were trimmed by 5 bases and 7 bases, with 9 bases remaining between them. The CDR3 has 12 residues. The CDR3 nucleotides are TGCGCCAGCAGTATTTGGGACGGGGAGCTGTTTTTT. It codes for CASSIWDGELFF.

In this sample, this clonotype turned up a few times. The gene calls are TRBV14 and TRBJ2-4, with D tentatively TRBD1 or TRBD2 (5 bases each). Germline V lookup: CDR1 SGHDN, CDR2 FVKESK. This CDR3 has 14 amino acids. Trimming left V 0 bases short and J 15 bases short, with 18 bases between. The CDR3 DNA sequence: TGTGCCAGCAGCCAAGATTATCACGGGACCCCCAGGTACTTC. As protein: CASSQDYHGTPRYF.

This clonotype has a count of ten or more. The J gene is TRBJ1-1, the V gene TRBV7-6; D is undetermined. Germline assignment: CDR1 SGHVS and CDR2 FNYEAQ. V was pared by 2 bases and J by 7 bases, with 11 bases between. The length of the CDR3 is 13 residues. CDR3 in amino acids: CASSLRTGDEAFF. CDR3 nucleotides: TGTGCCAGCAGCTTACGAACCGGAGATGAAGCTTTCTTT. Combining the CDR3 with reference TRBV7-6 and TRBJ1-1 gives the whole variable domain GAGVSQSPRYKVTKRGQDVALRCDPISGHVSLYWYRQALGQGPEFLTYFNYEAQQDKSGLPNDRFSAERPEGSISTLTIQRTEQRDSAMYRCASSLRTGDEAFFGQGTRLTVV.

This clonotype came up many times. The V call is TRBV7-9, the J call TRBJ2-3; 9 nucleotides match TRBD1. The CDR3 covers 15 residues. V lost 5 bases and J lost 6; bases outside the gene matches: 9. Germline V CDR1 and CDR2: SEHNR, FQNEAQ (reference sequence). This CDR3 reads CASSPPKGQGDTQYF. In DNA form, the CDR3 reads TGTGCCAGCAGCCCGCCTAAAGGACAGGGGGATACGCAGTATTTT.

This clonotype has ten or more counts. This chain uses TRBV27 with TRBJ2-7; D might be TRBD2 (6 bases). The germline gives CDR1 MNHEY, CDR2 SMNVEV (reference sequence). The V end lost 6 bases, the J end lost 3 bases, and 15 bases lay between the germline ends. CDR3 size: 14 residues. Written as DNA, the CDR3 is TGTGCCAGCAGACCAGGAGGGATCCTCTACGAGCAGTACGTC. Amino acids: CASRPGGILYEQYV.

This clonotype is labeled as medium-sized (0.01 to 0.1%). The chain couples TRBV7-8 to TRBJ2-1; no reliable D call. The CDR3 contains 14 residues. Trimming left V 1 base short and J 6 bases short, with 10 bases between. Germline V CDR1 and CDR2: SGHVS, FQNEAQ. The CDR3 sequence is CASSLVNKINEQFF. The CDR3 DNA reads as TGTGCCAGCAGCTTAGTGAACAAAATCAATGAGCAGTTCTTC.

At least ten counts were recorded for this clonotype. The chain couples TRBV7-2 to TRBJ2-3; 14 bases agree with TRBD2. The CDR3 spans 17 residues. From germline, CDR1 is SGHTA and CDR2 FQGNSA. V trimming: 5 bases; J trimming: 1 base; junction bases outside the gene matches: 5. This chain's CDR3 is CASSRGLAGGRTDTQYF. For the CDR3, the DNA is TGTGCCAGCAGCCGCGGACTAGCGGGAGGACGCACAGATACGCAGTATTTT.

This clonotype is medium-sized (0.01 to 0.1%) by share. This chain uses TRBV20-1 with TRBJ2-1; D gene uncertain. This CDR3 is built from 16 residues. The germline V gene has CDR1 DFQATT and CDR2 SNEGSKA (reference sequence). V was trimmed by 1 base and J by 0 bases, leaving 13 bases between them. Here the CDR3 reads CSARAPRFFSYNEQFF. As DNA, the CDR3 is TGCAGTGCTAGAGCCCCCAGGTTTTTCTCCTACAATGAGCAGTTCTTC.

This clonotype was recorded at least ten times. V usage is TRBV4-3 and J usage is TRBJ2-7; 9 bases are a match to TRBD2. The length of the CDR3 is 15 residues. V shed 3 bases, J shed 3 bases, and the junction held 6 bases outside the gene matches. Germline V gene sequence: CDR1 LGHNA, CDR2 YSLEER. The CDR3 nucleotides read TGCGCCAGCAGCCAGGGACTAGCAGCCCTCTACGAGCAGTACGTC. This gives the protein CASSQGLAALYEQYV.

By share of the sample, this clonotype is medium-sized. V is TRBV5-1 and J is TRBJ1-2, with D possibly TRBD1 on 6 matching bases. CDR3 size: 14 residues. Trimming removed 4 bases at V and 2 bases at J, with 12 bases between. From germline, CDR1 is SGHRS and CDR2 YFSETQ. The CDR3 DNA reads as TGCGCCAGCAGCGAAAGACAGGAAAACTATGGCTACACCTTC. Its translation is CASSERQENYGYTF.

This clonotype was recorded many times. The V gene is TRBV29-1, the J gene TRBJ2-1, with a possible D match to TRBD2 (6 bases). Germline CDR1 is SQVTM and CDR2 is ANQGSEA. This CDR3 region has 18 residues. Trimming took off 4 bases at V and 9 bases at J, with 31 bases between the two ends. The CDR3 region has the DNA TGCAGCGTTGCTGGTTCGTCCGTCCAACGGAGGGAGCTCCGTGAGCAGTTCTTC. Translated: CSVAGSSVQRRELREQFF.

This clonotype was recorded at least ten times. The chain is built from TRBV7-6 and TRBJ2-6; D is perhaps TRBD1 or TRBD2 (6 bases each). V lost 3 bases and J lost 0, with 15 bases in between. Germline V CDR1 and CDR2: SGHVS, FNYEAQ. This CDR3 region has 18 residues. The CDR3: CASSLLNRDSSGANVLTF. The CDR3 nucleotides are TGTGCCAGCAGCTTGCTGAACAGGGACTCCTCTGGGGCCAACGTCCTGACTTTC.

The V gene is TRBV21-1, the J gene TRBJ2-7; the D call of TRBD1 is as the table states it, not checked on the DNA. TRBV21-1 is annotated as a pseudogene. This CDR3 contains 12 residues. The CDR3 DNA is TGTGCCAGTCCCGAGACAGGCTACGAGCAGTACTTC. Its translation is CASPETGYEQYF.

In its sample, this clonotype was seen many times. This rearrangement joins TRBV29-1 to TRBJ2-2; TRBD1 agrees at 7 bases. Germline V gives CDR1 SQVTM, CDR2 ANQGSEA. The V gene end was trimmed by 4 bases and the J gene end by 2 bases; junction bases not matched to a gene: 1. This CDR3 is built from 13 residues. The CDR3 sequence: CSVGDRNTGELFF. In DNA form, the CDR3 reads TGCAGCGTTGGGGACAGAAACACCGGGGAGCTGTTTTTT.